The 15 T cell receptor beta chains in this list originate from one sample, sequenced in a study of regulatory dendritic cells for organ transplantation (TCRdb year 2017). Library creation used the immunoSEQ multiplex PCR assay. TCRdb's version of the immuneACCESS table is confined to in-frame rearrangements and falls short of the full clone set. An unresolved V gene accounts for under half of the shortfall where checked; the remainder is of unknown origin. The sample table contains just under 8,000 clones; only one count was recorded for about 70% of them. Of the sample, around 3.8% falls within the top ten clones. Sorted T cell subsets were CFSE-labeled and co-cultured for 5 days with allogeneic regulatory or mature dendritic cells at a 1:10 DC:T ratio. Antigens of these TCRs are unknown. Sequencing used memory CD4+ T cells from blood cultured with dendritic cells. The sample's cell subset or site label, in plain terms: CD45RO+ memory T cells. These receptors all come from a human donor in good health.

The chain employs TRBV7-2 and TRBJ2-5; no clear D. This CDR3 contains 14 residues. Germline V gene lookup returns CDR1 SGHTA and CDR2 FQGNSA. V was pared by 4 bases and J by 5 bases, with 14 bases between. CDR3 in amino acids: CASSSKRSGETQYF. Here the CDR3 DNA reads TGTGCCAGCAGCTCTAAACGGTCCGGTGAGACCCAGTACTTC.

The chain recombines TRBV5-1 with TRBJ1-2, with D unclear. Germline CDR1 and CDR2: SGHRS and YFSETQ. Trimming took 0 bases from V and 4 from J, leaving 13 bases between them. CDR3 length: 15 residues. The CDR3 DNA sequence: TGCGCCAGCAGCTTGGTGACTCCCCCGATCTATGGCTACACCTTC. Amino acids: CASSLVTPPIYGYTF.

V and J are TRBV11-3 and TRBJ2-3; TRBD1 matches at 7 bases. Germline lookup yields CDR1 SGHNT and CDR2 YENEEA. The J segment lost 2 bases and the V segment lost 10 bases, leaving 9 bases of the junction unmatched. This CDR3 comprises 14 residues. CDR3 sequence (DNA): TGTGCCACCCAAAGACAGGGCCCCACAGATACGCAGTATTTT. It yields the protein CATQRQGPTDTQYF.

The chain employs TRBV14 and TRBJ2-7, with D maybe TRBD2 (5 bases). Germline CDR1 reads SGHDN; CDR2 reads FVKESK. The ends were cut back, 0 bases at V and 6 bases at J, with 18 bases in the middle. The CDR3 runs to 16 residues. CDR3 residues: CASSQDSRGDLREQYF. The CDR3 region has the DNA TGTGCCAGCAGCCAAGATTCACGGGGAGACCTGCGCGAGCAGTACTTC.

The V call is TRBV6-5, the J call TRBJ2-3, with D possibly matching TRBD2 (6 bases). The length of the CDR3 is 16 residues. Germline V gene sequence: CDR1 MNHEY, CDR2 SVGAGI. With 0 bases removed from V and 1 base from J, the gap between germline ends came to 11 bases. The CDR3 reads CASSYSASEGTDTQYF. The CDR3 nucleotides are TGTGCCAGCAGTTACTCGGCTAGCGAGGGCACAGATACGCAGTATTTT.

This sequence joins TRBV6-6 and TRBJ1-6, with 7 bases matching TRBD1. J was trimmed by 6 bases and V by 10 bases; bases with no gene match: 12. This CDR3 spans 15 amino acids. Germline V CDR1 and CDR2: MNHNY, SVGAGI (reference sequence). The DNA for the CDR3 is TGTGCCACCAGACAGGGCTCATCGGGTAATTCACCCCTCCACTTT. It codes for CATRQGSSGNSPLHF.

Worth noting for this clone: Different DNA sequences within this sample yield the same CDR3. As DNA, the CDR3 is TGTGCCAGCAGCTCCGGACTAGCGGGCTACAATGAGCAGTTCTTC. Translating it yields CASSSGLAGYNEQFF. The chain couples TRBV11-2 to TRBJ2-1; 11 bases match TRBD2. Trimming cost V 4 bases and J 3 bases; bases outside gene matches: 2. Looked up from germline, CDR1 is SGHAT and CDR2 is FQNNGV. This CDR3 region has 15 residues.

The rearrangement links TRBV18 to TRBJ1-4, with D tentatively TRBD1 (6 bases). Germline lookup yields CDR1 KGHSH and CDR2 LQKENI. The length of the CDR3 is 14 residues. Trimming stripped 2 bases from V and 6 bases from J, with 10 bases between. The CDR3 coding sequence is TGTGCCAGCTCACCATTCAACAGGGATGAAAAACTGTTTTTT. Protein product: CASSPFNRDEKLFF.

The V and J genes are TRBV6-1 and TRBJ2-1; 8 bases are shared with TRBD1. Germline V lookup: CDR1 MNHNS, CDR2 SASEGT. This CDR3 comprises 14 residues. The V segment lost 6 bases and the J segment 6 bases; nucleotides outside the gene matches: 7. The CDR3 nucleotides are TGTGCCAGCAGAGACAGGGGAGCCCGCAATGAGCAGTTCTTC. Its protein is CASRDRGARNEQFF.

The rearrangement joins TRBV2 to TRBJ2-2; TRBD2 aligns across 7 bases. Germline V gene sequence: CDR1 SNHLY, CDR2 FYNNEI. The ends lost 8 bases at V and 1 base at J; junction bases unmatched: 10. This CDR3 has 16 amino acids. CDR3 sequence (DNA): TGTGCCAGCTCGAAAGAACTAGCGATGAACACCGGGGAGCTGTTTTTT. It is translated as CASSKELAMNTGELFF.

The V call is TRBV19, the J call TRBJ2-5, with D perhaps matching TRBD2 (5 bases). The CDR3 contains 13 residues. Germline CDR1 LNHDA, CDR2 SQIVND (reference sequence). Trimming left V 4 bases short and J 3 bases short, with 9 bases between. This chain's CDR3 is CASSTRGEETQYF. The CDR3 coding sequence is TGTGCCAGTAGTACTCGGGGTGAAGAGACCCAGTACTTC.

The V gene is TRBV6-1, the J gene TRBJ1-2; D is ambiguous. In germline, CDR1 is MNHNS, CDR2 SASEGT. V was cut by 2 bases and J by 5 bases, with 6 bases left in between. This CDR3 has 12 residues. This CDR3 reads CASSELQYGYTF. The CDR3 DNA sequence: TGTGCCAGCAGTGAACTGCAGTATGGCTACACCTTC.

The chain carries TRBV27 and TRBJ1-1; D is uncertain. The CDR3 consists of 13 residues. The germline CDR1 and CDR2 sequences are MNHEY and SMNVEV (reference sequence). Trimming took 4 bases from V and 3 from J, leaving 9 bases between them. The CDR3 loop reads CASSSVIYTEAFF. CDR3 bases: TGTGCCAGCAGTTCCGTAATCTACACTGAAGCTTTCTTT.

This clone is labeled medium-sized. The CDR3 DNA reads TGTGCCAGCAGGAACCTCAGGGGGAACACTGAAGCTTTCTTT. Translating gives CASRNLRGNTEAFF. J is TRBJ1-1 and V is TRBV27; possibly TRBD1 for D (6 bases). Germline CDR1 reads MNHEY; CDR2 reads SMNVEV (reference sequence). The length of the CDR3 is 14 residues. The ends were cut back, 6 bases at V and 1 base at J, with 12 bases in the middle.

In nucleotides, the CDR3 is TGTGCCAGCAGCTCGATAGGGGGAAATGAGCAGTTCTTC. It encodes CASSSIGGNEQFF. V gene TRBV5-4 combines with J gene TRBJ2-1; D might be TRBD1 (6 bases). The CDR3 runs to 13 residues. Germline V gene lookup returns CDR1 SGHNT and CDR2 YYREEE (reference sequence). V dropped 3 bases and J dropped 7 bases, with 11 bases sitting between them.